What follows are 29 T cell receptor beta chains derived from one specimen sequenced in a study of CD8 T cells in Susac syndrome. Random hexamers served to reverse transcribe about 0.5 to 1 ug RNA. MiXCR, applied by TCRdb to the immunoSEQ multiplex PCR reads, yields one record per CDR3 protein. The profile shows about 110,000 distinct CDR3 sequences, approximately 94% of them singletons. Sequencing was done on a sample of CD8+ T cells from PBMCs. The receptors originated from a human donor with Susac syndrome.

This clonotype was recorded once. V is TRBV10-2 and J is TRBJ1-1; maybe TRBD1 (6 bases). Germline V gene data show CDR1 as WSHSY and CDR2 as SAAADI. This CDR3 has 13 amino acids. V was trimmed by 2 bases and J by 8 bases, leaving 12 bases between them. This chain's CDR3 is CASSEPPGGEAFF. The CDR3, as DNA: TGCGCCAGCAGTGAGCCGCCCGGGGGCGAAGCTTTCTTT.

Remarks on this clonotype: A much larger clone lies a single base off, so this may be a read error. The chain combines TRBV7-2 with TRBJ2-7, with TRBD1 as a possible D gene (5 bases). The CDR3 loop spans 12 amino acids. Trimming shortened V by 6 bases and J by 4 bases, and 10 bases separated the two germline ends. Germline V gives CDR1 SGHTA, CDR2 FQGNSA. The CDR3 DNA reads as TGTGCCAGCAGACCAGACAGTTACGAGCAGTACTTC. Amino acid sequence: CASRPDSYEQYF.

This sequence joins TRBV27 and TRBJ2-3; D is undetermined. Germline V lookup: CDR1 MNHEY, CDR2 SMNVEV (reference sequence). The CDR3 covers 12 residues. V lost 3 bases to trimming and J lost 5 bases, with 6 bases between them. CDR3 bases: TGTGCCAGCAGTTTCATAGGAGATACGCAGTATTTT. It is translated as CASSFIGDTQYF.

V is TRBV19 and J is TRBJ2-6; 14 bases are shared with TRBD2. CDR3 size: 18 residues. CDR1 and CDR2 from the germline V gene are LNHDA and SQIVND (reference sequence). Trimming cost V 8 bases and J 0 bases; bases outside gene matches: 6. CDR3: CASSGLAGVYSGANVLTF. In nucleotides, the CDR3 is TGTGCCAGTTCGGGACTAGCGGGGGTATACTCTGGGGCCAACGTCCTGACTTTC.

This clonotype was observed once. The chain couples TRBV7-9 to TRBJ2-5; 7 nucleotides agree with TRBD1. Germline trimming cut 5 bases from V and 1 base from J; bases unmatched to any gene: 7. The CDR3 has 15 residues. The germline V gene encodes CDR1 SEHNR and CDR2 FQNEAQ (reference sequence). CDR3 residues: CASSRPGTAQETQYF. The CDR3 DNA follows: TGTGCCAGCAGCCGTCCCGGGACAGCCCAAGAGACCCAGTACTTC.

This clonotype appeared a few times. This sequence joins TRBV25-1 and TRBJ2-5, with 7 bases that match TRBD2. The CDR3 totals 14 residues. The V and J ends lost 3 bases and 1 base, in that order; junction bases with no gene match: 2. Germline CDR1 and CDR2: MGHDK and SYGVNS. CDR3 DNA: TGTGCCAGCAGTGATCCGGGGGGCCAAGAGACCCAGTACTTC. It is translated as CASSDPGGQETQYF.

The sample holds one count of this clonotype. The chain links TRBV5-4 to TRBJ2-3; a weak D match, TRBD2 (6 bases). Between the trimmed V and J ends, which lost 0 bases and 3 bases, there was a span of 14 bases. Germline values: CDR1 SGHNT, CDR2 YYREEE (reference sequence). This CDR3 has 16 residues. This CDR3 reads CASSLVGGGGTDTQYF. CDR3 sequence (DNA): TGTGCCAGCAGCTTGGTCGGGGGAGGAGGGACAGATACGCAGTATTTT.

V gene TRBV9 combines with J gene TRBJ1-2, with D possibly matching TRBD1 (5 bases). The germline V gene encodes CDR1 SGDLS and CDR2 YYNGEE. The CDR3 runs to 13 residues. Trimming took 0 bases from V and 8 from J, leaving 11 bases between them. This CDR3 is CASSVEEQAGYTF. CDR3 coding DNA: TGTGCCAGCAGCGTAGAGGAACAGGCGGGCTACACCTTC.

Only one count was recorded for this clonotype. This chain connects TRBV6-6 to TRBJ1-2, with TRBD1 identical over 8 bases. This CDR3 spans 14 amino acids. J was trimmed by 1 base and V by 8 bases; bases with no gene match: 6. Germline CDR1 and CDR2: MNHNY and SVGAGI (reference sequence). CDR3 loop: CASEGTGVNYGYTF. CDR3 nucleotide sequence: TGTGCCAGCGAGGGGACAGGTGTTAACTATGGCTACACCTTC.

The chain combines TRBV15 with TRBJ1-5; 7 nucleotides align to TRBD1. Germline V gene lookup returns CDR1 LNHNV and CDR2 YYDKDF (reference sequence). J lost 3 bases, V lost 2 bases, and 7 bases had no gene match. The CDR3 covers 16 residues. CDR3 residues: CATSRSRTGFNQPQHF. The CDR3 coding sequence is TGTGCCACCAGCAGATCGAGGACAGGATTCAATCAGCCCCAGCATTTT.

The chain has TRBV5-1 and TRBJ2-5; perhaps TRBD1 as D (6 bases). The CDR3 spans 14 residues. The V gene lost 0 bases and the J gene lost 14 bases, with 20 bases spanning the gap. Looked up from germline, CDR1 is SGHRS and CDR2 is YFSETQ. The CDR3 is CASSLGNPTGSGYF. The CDR3 DNA reads as TGCGCCAGCAGCTTGGGAAACCCTACAGGGTCCGGATACTTC.

The table lists this clonotype with a count of one. The chain employs TRBV4-3 and TRBJ2-1, with TRBD2 as a possible D gene (6 bases). Germline lookup yields CDR1 LGHNA and CDR2 YSLEER. CDR3 length equals 14 residues. Trimming cost V 0 bases and J 7 bases, with 10 bases left between them. The CDR3: CASSQDPLANEQFF. The CDR3 nucleotides read TGCGCCAGCAGCCAAGATCCTCTAGCGAATGAGCAGTTCTTC.

J is TRBJ2-5 and V is TRBV9; D unresolved. CDR1 and CDR2 from the germline V gene are SGDLS and YYNGEE. V gave up 1 base and J gave up 4 bases, with 11 bases separating them. The CDR3 is 14 amino acids. CDR3 bases: TGTGCCAGCAGCGTAAGATTAGCTGGAGAGACCCAGTACTTC. It encodes CASSVRLAGETQYF.

The chain links TRBV13 to TRBJ2-5; TRBD1 might be the D (7 bases). Trimming stripped 5 bases from V and 2 bases from J, with 12 bases between. CDR3 length: 14 residues. CDR1 is PRHDT and CDR2 is FYEKMQ in the germline V gene (reference sequence). DNA for the CDR3: TGTGCCAGCAGCCCACAGGGGACTCAAGAGACCCAGTACTTC. Amino acid sequence: CASSPQGTQETQYF.

The rearrangement uses TRBV9 and TRBJ2-5, with TRBD2 identical over 9 bases. The length of the CDR3 is 14 residues. The V and J ends lost 0 bases and 7 bases, in that order; junction bases with no gene match: 4. Germline lookup yields CDR1 SGDLS and CDR2 YYNGEE. For the CDR3, the DNA is TGTGCCAGCAGCGTAGGGGATAGCGGGGGGACCCAGTACTTC. Residues: CASSVGDSGGTQYF.

This clonotype has just one count. The genes are TRBV6-2 or TRBV6-3 and TRBJ2-1, with 11 bases that match TRBD2. J lost 3 bases, V lost 3 bases, and 7 bases had no gene match. This CDR3 has 17 amino acids. Germline-derived CDR1 and CDR2 are MNHEY and SVGEGT. The CDR3 nucleotides are TGTGCCAGCAGTTATAGCGGGGGGGCAAGGATCTACAATGAGCAGTTCTTC. Encoded protein: CASSYSGGARIYNEQFF.

This clonotype has just a few counts. The J gene is TRBJ2-1, the V gene TRBV29-1; no firm D call. Germline V gene data show CDR1 as SQVTM and CDR2 as ANQGSEA. This CDR3 has 10 amino acids. V was clipped by 4 bases and J by 3 bases, with 1 base between them. Here the CDR3 DNA reads TGCAGCGTTGTCTACAATGAGCAGTTCTTC. It specifies CSVVYNEQFF.

The sample holds one count of this clonotype. The rearrangement joins TRBV12-3 or TRBV12-4 to TRBJ2-7; D may be TRBD1 (6 bases). The length of the CDR3 is 13 residues. V lost 1 base to trimming and J lost 5 bases, with 9 bases between them. The CDR3 here is CASSLGGHNEQYF. The CDR3 DNA follows: TGTGCCAGCAGTTTAGGGGGGCACAACGAGCAGTACTTC.

The genes are TRBV12-3 or TRBV12-4 and TRBJ2-5; 12 nucleotides match TRBD1. Germline trimming cut 11 bases from V and 4 bases from J; bases unmatched to any gene: 5. There are 13 residues in the CDR3. The CDR3 loop is CASGTGGRETQYF. CDR3 sequence (DNA): TGTGCCTCAGGGACAGGGGGCCGAGAGACCCAGTACTTC.

This clonotype was seen just once. The genes are TRBV20-1 and TRBJ2-3, with 10 positions matching TRBD2. The V segment lost 7 bases and the J segment 4 bases; nucleotides outside the gene matches: 8. From germline, CDR1 is DFQATT and CDR2 SNEGSKA (reference sequence). CDR3 size: 14 residues. The CDR3, as DNA: TGCAGTGGAAAAGGACTAGCGGTCGCAGATACGCAGTATTTT. Its protein is CSGKGLAVADTQYF.

The chain combines TRBV5-4 with TRBJ1-2; D call uncertain. The CDR3 spans 15 residues. Trimming took off 3 bases at V and 4 bases at J, with 16 bases between the two ends. CDR1 and CDR2 from the germline V gene are SGHNT and YYREEE (reference sequence). CDR3 region: CASSSPGTTPYGYTF. CDR3 nucleotide sequence: TGTGCCAGCAGCTCCCCGGGTACCACGCCCTATGGCTACACCTTC.

The genes are TRBV12-3 or TRBV12-4 and TRBJ2-2, with D unresolved. The CDR3 runs to 11 residues. V lost 4 bases, J lost 6 bases, and 3 bases lay in between. CDR3 loop: CASSSAGELFF. The CDR3 region has the DNA TGTGCCAGCAGTTCGGCCGGGGAGCTGTTTTTT.

This chain connects TRBV5-1 to TRBJ1-1; a weak D match, TRBD1 (6 bases). From germline, CDR1 is SGHRS and CDR2 YFSETQ. CDR3 length equals 15 residues. Deletions cut 4 bases from V and 0 bases from J, with 13 bases between. The CDR3 loop reads CASSTDSYMNTEAFF. CDR3 DNA: TGCGCCAGCAGCACGGACAGTTACATGAACACTGAAGCTTTCTTT.

The genes are TRBV5-6 and TRBJ1-5; TRBD1 might be the D (5 bases). V gave up 1 base and J gave up 6 bases, with 8 bases separating them. In germline, CDR1 is SGHDT, CDR2 YYEEEE. CDR3 length: 13 residues. The CDR3 sequence: CASSLFGGQPQHF. For the CDR3, the DNA is TGTGCCAGCAGCTTGTTCGGGGGTCAGCCCCAGCATTTT.

The J gene is TRBJ1-2, the V gene TRBV29-1; D unclear. V lost 6 bases, J lost 6 bases, and 11 bases lay in between. The CDR3 is 11 residues long. Germline-derived CDR1 and CDR2 are SQVTM and ANQGSEA. CDR3 sequence reads: CSVRLSNGYTF. The DNA of the CDR3 is TGCAGCGTCCGTCTTAGTAATGGCTACACCTTC.

This rearrangement joins TRBV9 to TRBJ1-4; D is ambiguous. In germline, CDR1 is SGDLS, CDR2 YYNGEE. The CDR3 sequence is 15 residues long. V was cut by 0 bases and J by 8 bases, with 14 bases left in between. The CDR3 region is CASSVGGVMGEKLFF. The CDR3 nucleotides read TGTGCCAGCAGCGTAGGTGGAGTGATGGGGGAAAAACTGTTTTTT.

The count of this clonotype is one. The chain has TRBV6-2 or TRBV6-3 and TRBJ1-6; D not certain. This CDR3 comprises 13 residues. Trimming stripped 2 bases from V and 3 bases from J, with 2 bases between. The germline CDR1 and CDR2 sequences are MNHEY and SVGEGT. The CDR3 loop reads CASSYSYNSPLHF. In DNA, the CDR3 is TGTGCCAGCAGTTACAGCTATAATTCACCCCTCCACTTT.

The V gene is TRBV27, the J gene TRBJ2-7, with D possibly TRBD1 on 5 matching bases. Deletions cut 6 bases from V and 5 bases from J, with 14 bases between. This CDR3 has 13 amino acids. Looked up from germline, CDR1 is MNHEY and CDR2 is SMNVEV (reference sequence). The CDR3 reads CASSKAGSHEQYF. The CDR3 region has the DNA TGTGCCAGCAGCAAAGCAGGGTCCCACGAGCAGTACTTC.

The chain employs TRBV4-1 and TRBJ2-3; D gene uncertain. The V and J ends lost 1 base and 2 bases respectively, with 16 bases between them. The CDR3 length is 17 residues. Per germline, CDR1 MGHRA and CDR2 YSYEKL. CDR3 loop: CASSQALGRPDTDTQYF. Written as DNA, the CDR3 is TGCGCCAGCAGCCAAGCCCTAGGACGCCCTGACACAGATACGCAGTATTTT.